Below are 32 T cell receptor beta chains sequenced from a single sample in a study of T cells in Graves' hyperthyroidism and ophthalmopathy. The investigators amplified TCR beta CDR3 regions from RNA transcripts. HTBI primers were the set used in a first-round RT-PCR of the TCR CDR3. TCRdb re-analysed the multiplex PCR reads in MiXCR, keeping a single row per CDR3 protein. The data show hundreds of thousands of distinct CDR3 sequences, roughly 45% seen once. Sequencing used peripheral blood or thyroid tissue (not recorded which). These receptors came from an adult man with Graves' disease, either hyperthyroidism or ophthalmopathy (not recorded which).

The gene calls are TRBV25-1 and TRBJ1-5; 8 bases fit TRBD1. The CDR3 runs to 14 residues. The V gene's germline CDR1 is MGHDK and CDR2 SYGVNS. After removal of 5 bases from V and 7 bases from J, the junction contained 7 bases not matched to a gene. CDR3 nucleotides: TGTGCCAGCAGTACAGGGGGATGGGGCCAGCCCCAGCATTTT. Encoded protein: CASSTGGWGQPQHF.

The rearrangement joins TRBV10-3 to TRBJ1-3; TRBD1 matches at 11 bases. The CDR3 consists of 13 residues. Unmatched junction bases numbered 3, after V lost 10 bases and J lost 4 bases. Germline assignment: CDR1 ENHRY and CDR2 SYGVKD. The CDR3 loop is CATGQGVGNTIYF. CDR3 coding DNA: TGTGCCACGGGACAGGGGGTCGGAAACACCATATATTTT.

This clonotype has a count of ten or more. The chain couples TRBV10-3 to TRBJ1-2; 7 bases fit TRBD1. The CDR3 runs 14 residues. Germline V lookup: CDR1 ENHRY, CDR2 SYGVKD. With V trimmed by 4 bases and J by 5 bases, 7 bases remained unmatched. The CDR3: CAISAGQLNYGYTF. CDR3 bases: TGTGCCATCAGTGCGGGACAGCTGAATTATGGCTACACCTTC.

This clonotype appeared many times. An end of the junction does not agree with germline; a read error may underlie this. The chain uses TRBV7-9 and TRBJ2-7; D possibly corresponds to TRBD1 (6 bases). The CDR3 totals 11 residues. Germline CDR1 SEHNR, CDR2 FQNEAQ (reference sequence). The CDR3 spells CASSLLGGADF. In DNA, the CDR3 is TGTGCCAGCAGCTTACTAGGGGGAGCGGACTTC.

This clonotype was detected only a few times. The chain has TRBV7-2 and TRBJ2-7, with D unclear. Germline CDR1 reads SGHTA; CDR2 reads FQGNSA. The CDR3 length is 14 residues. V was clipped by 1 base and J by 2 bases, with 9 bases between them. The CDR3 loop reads CASSLEAIPYEQYF. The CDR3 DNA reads TGTGCCAGCAGCTTAGAGGCCATACCCTACGAGCAGTACTTC.

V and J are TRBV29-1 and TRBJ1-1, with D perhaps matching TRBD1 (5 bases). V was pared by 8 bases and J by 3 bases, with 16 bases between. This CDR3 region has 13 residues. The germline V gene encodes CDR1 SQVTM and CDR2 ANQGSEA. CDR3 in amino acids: CSLLAGGDTEAFF. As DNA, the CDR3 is TGCAGCTTGTTAGCCGGGGGGGACACTGAAGCTTTCTTT.

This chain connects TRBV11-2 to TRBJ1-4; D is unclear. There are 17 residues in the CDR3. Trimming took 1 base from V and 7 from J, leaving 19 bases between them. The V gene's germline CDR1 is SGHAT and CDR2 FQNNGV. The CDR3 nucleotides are TGTGCCAGCAGCTTAGGAGGGCCCGAACTTTCGGGTGAAAAACTGTTTTTT. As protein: CASSLGGPELSGEKLFF.

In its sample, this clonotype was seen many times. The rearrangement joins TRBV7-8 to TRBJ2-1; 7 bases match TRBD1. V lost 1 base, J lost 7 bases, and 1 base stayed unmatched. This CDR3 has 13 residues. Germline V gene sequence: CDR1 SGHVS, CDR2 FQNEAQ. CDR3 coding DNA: TGTGCCAGCAGCTTAGTGACAGGGAATGAGCAGTTCTTC. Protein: CASSLVTGNEQFF.

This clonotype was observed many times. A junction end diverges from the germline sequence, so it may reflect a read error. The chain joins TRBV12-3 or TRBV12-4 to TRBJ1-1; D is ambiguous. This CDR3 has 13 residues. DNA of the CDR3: TGCGCCAGCAGCTTGGGGTTCGGGACTGAAGCTTTCTTT. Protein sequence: CASSLGFGTEAFF.

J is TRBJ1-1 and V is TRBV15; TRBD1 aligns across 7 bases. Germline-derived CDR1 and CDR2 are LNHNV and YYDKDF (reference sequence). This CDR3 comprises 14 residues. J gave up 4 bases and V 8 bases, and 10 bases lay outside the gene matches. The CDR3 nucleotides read TGTGCCACCGGGAGAGACAGGGCGAGCACTGAAGCTTTCTTT. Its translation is CATGRDRASTEAFF.

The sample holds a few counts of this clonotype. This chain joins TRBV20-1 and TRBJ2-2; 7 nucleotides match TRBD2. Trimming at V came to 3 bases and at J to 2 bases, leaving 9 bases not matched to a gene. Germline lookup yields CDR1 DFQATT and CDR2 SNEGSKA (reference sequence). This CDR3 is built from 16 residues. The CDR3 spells CSARRPGLLNTGELFF. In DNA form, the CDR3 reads TGCAGTGCTAGGCGTCCGGGACTACTCAACACCGGGGAGCTGTTTTTT.

CDR3 in amino acids: CASSVGGGEGIAREQYF. The CDR3, as DNA: TGTGCCAGCAGTGTAGGTGGTGGTGAAGGAATCGCGCGCGAGCAGTACTTC. J is TRBJ2-7 and V is TRBV2; D is unclear. Germline-derived CDR1 and CDR2 are SNHLY and FYNNEI. The length of the CDR3 is 17 residues. Trimming removed 4 bases from V and 6 bases from J, with 25 bases in between.

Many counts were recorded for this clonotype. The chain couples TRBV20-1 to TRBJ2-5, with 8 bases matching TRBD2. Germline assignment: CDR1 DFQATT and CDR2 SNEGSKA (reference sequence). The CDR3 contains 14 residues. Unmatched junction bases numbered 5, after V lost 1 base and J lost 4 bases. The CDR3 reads CSARVRGARETQYF. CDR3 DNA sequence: TGCAGTGCTAGAGTGCGGGGGGCGCGAGAGACCCAGTACTTC.

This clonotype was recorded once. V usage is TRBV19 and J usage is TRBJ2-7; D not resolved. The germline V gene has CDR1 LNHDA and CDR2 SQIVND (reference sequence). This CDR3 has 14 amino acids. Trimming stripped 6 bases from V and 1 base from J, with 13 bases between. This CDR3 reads CASRPSTESYEQYF. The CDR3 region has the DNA TGTGCCAGTAGACCGTCGACCGAATCCTACGAGCAGTACTTC.

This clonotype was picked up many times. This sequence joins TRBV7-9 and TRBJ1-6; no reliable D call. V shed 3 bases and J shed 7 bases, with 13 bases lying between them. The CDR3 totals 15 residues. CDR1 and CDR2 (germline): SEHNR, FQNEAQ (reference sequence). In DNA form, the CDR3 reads TGTGCCAGCAGCTTGGATCCCAACACAAATTCACCCCTCCACTTT. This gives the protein CASSLDPNTNSPLHF.

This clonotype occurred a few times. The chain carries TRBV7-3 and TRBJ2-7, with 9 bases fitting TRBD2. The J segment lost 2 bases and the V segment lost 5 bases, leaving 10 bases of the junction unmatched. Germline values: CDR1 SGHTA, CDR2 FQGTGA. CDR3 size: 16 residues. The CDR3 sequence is CASSPGGREPPYEQYF. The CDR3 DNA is TGTGCCAGCAGCCCCGGCGGGAGGGAGCCCCCCTACGAGCAGTACTTC.

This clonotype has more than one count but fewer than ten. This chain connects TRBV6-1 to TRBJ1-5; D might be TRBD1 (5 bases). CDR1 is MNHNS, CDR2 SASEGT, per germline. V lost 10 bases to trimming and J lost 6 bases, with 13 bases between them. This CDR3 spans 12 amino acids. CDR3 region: CATSSGRQPQHF. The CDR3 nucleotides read TGTGCCACCTCGTCGGGACGTCAGCCCCAGCATTTT.

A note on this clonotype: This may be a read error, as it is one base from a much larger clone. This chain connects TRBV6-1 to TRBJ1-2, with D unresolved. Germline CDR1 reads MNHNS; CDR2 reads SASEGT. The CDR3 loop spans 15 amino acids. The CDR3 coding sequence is TGTGCCGGCAGCAGAGACGAAACTCCACCCTATGGCTACACCTTC. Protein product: CAGSRDETPPYGYTF.

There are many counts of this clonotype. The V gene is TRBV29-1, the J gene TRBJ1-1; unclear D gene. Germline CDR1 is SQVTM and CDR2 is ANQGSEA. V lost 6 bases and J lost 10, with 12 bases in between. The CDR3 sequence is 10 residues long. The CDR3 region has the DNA TGCAGCGTGGTGGGCCTAGTAGCTTTCTTT. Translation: CSVVGLVAFF. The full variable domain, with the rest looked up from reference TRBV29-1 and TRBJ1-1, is SAVISQKPSRDICQRGTSLTIQCQVDSQVTMMFWYRQQPGQSLTLIATANQGSEATYESGFVIDKFPISRPNLTFSTLTVSNMSPEDSSIYLCSVVGLVAFFGQGTRLTVV.

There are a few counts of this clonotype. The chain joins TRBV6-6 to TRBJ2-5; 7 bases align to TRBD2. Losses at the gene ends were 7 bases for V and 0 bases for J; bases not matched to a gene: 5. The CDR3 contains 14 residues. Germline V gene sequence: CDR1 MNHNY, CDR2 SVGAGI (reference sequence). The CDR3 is CASMERGNQETQYF. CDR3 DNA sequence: TGTGCCAGCATGGAGCGGGGAAACCAAGAGACCCAGTACTTC.

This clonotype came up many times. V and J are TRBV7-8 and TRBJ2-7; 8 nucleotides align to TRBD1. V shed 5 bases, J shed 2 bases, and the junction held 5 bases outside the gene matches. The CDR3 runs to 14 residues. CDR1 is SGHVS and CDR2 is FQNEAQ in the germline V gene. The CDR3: CASSQGQVTYEQYF. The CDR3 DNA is TGTGCCAGCAGCCAGGGACAGGTGACCTACGAGCAGTACTTC.

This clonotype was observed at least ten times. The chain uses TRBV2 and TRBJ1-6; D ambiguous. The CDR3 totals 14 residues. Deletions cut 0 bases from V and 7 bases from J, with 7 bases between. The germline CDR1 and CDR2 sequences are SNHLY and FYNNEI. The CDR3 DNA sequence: TGTGCCAGCAGTGAAGCGCGGGGAAATTCACCCCTCCACTTT. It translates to CASSEARGNSPLHF.

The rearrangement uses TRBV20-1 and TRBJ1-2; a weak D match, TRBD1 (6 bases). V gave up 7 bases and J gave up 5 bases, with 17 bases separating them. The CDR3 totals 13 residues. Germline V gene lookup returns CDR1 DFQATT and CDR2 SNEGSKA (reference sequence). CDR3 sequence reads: CSGTGTTPYGYTF. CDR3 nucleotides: TGCAGTGGAACAGGGACAACGCCGTATGGCTACACCTTC.

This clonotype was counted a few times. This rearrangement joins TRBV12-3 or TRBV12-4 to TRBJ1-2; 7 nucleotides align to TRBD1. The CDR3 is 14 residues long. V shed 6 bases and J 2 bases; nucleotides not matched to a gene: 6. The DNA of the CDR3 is TGTGCCAGCAGCAAAACAGGGGCGAACTATGGCTACACCTTC. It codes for CASSKTGANYGYTF.

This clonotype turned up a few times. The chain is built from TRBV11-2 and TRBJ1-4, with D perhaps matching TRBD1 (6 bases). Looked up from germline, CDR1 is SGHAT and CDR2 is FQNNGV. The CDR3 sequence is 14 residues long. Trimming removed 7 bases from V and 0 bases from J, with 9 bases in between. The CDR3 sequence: CASTGTPTNEKLFF. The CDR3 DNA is TGTGCCAGCACCGGGACACCAACTAATGAAAAACTGTTTTTT.

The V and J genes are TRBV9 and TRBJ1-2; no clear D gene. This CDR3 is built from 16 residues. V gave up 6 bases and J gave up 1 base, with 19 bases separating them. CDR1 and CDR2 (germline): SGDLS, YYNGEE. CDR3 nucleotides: TGTGCCAGCACCGAAGCGGTTGAGGGCGATAACTATGGCTACACCTTC. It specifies CASTEAVEGDNYGYTF.

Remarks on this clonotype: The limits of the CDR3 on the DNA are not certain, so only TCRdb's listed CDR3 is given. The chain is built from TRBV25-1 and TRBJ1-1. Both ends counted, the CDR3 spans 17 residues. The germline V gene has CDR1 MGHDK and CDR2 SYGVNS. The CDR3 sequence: CASIYLCSVEDGSEAFF.

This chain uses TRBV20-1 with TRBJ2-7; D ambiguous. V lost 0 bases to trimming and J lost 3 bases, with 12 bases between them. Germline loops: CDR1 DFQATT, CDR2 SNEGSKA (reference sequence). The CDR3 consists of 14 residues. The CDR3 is CSAREGGVVYEQYF. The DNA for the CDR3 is TGCAGTGCTAGAGAGGGTGGGGTCGTCTACGAGCAGTACTTC.

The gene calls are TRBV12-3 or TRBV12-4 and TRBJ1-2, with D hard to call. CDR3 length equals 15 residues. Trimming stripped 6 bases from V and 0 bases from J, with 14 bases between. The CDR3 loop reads CASSPTLAPNYGYTF. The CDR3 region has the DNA TGTGCCAGCAGCCCCACCCTGGCACCTAACTATGGCTACACCTTC.

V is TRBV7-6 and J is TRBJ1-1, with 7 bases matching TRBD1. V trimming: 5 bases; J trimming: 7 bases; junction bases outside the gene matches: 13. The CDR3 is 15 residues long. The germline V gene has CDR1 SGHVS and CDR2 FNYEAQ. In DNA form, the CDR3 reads TGTGCCAGCAGCCCTAGACAGGGCGCCTTGCTTGAAGCTTTCTTT. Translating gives CASSPRQGALLEAFF.

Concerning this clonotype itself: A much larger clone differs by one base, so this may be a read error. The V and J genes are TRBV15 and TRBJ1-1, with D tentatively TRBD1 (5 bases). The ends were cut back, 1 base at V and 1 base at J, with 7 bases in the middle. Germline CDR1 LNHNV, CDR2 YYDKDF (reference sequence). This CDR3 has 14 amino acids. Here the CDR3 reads CATSRAGGNTEAFF. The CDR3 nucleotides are TGTGCCACCAGCAGAGCTGGGGGGAACACTGAAGCTTTCTTT. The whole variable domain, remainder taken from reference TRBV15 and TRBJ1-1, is DAMVIQNPRYQVTQFGKPVTLSCSQTLNHNVMYWYQQKSSQAPKLLFHYYDKDFNNEADTPDNFQSRRPNTSFCFLDIRSPGLGDTAMYLCATSRAGGNTEAFFGQGTRLTVV.

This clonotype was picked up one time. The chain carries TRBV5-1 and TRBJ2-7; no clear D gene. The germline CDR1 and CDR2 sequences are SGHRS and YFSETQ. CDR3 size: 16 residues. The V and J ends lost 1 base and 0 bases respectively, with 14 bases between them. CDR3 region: CASSLREAPFSYEQYF. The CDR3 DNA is TGCGCCAGCAGCTTGAGAGAGGCACCCTTCTCCTACGAGCAGTACTTC.